A selection of T cell receptor beta chains follows, all from one sample in a study of blood T cell repertoires in COVID-19. Assay used: immunoSEQ multiplex PCR; TCRdb lists only in-frame clones, some missing. The sample has around 150,000 clones, about 81% seen once. Sequencing was done on a sample of peripheral blood. The origin of the receptors is a human donor in a cohort sampled during active COVID-19. Each CDR3 is given with its conserved first and last residue. A D gene is named only where the DNA matches it firmly. Clone size is shown for a subset of rows, as once, few, many or a class of expanded clone.

TGTGCCACCAGCCTCGGGGTCGTTGGGGCCTACGAGCAGTACTTC	CATSLGVVGAYEQYF	TRBV15	TRBJ2-7	many	-
TGTGCCAGCAACCCCCGCTTAGCTATCGGGAATGAGCAGTTCTTC	CASNPRLAIGNEQFF	TRBV7-2	TRBJ2-1	-	-
TGTGCCAGCAGCTTGGACAGGGGGCGAGCTAACTATGGCTACACCTTC	CASSLDRGRANYGYTF	TRBV7-2	TRBJ1-2	-	TRBD1
TGCAGCGTTGAGAGGACAGATACGCAGTATTTT	CSVERTDTQYF	TRBV29-1	TRBJ2-3	-	-
TGTGCCAGCAGCCGAGAGCGGGACGTCAATGAGCAGTTCTTC	CASSRERDVNEQFF	TRBV3-1/TRBV3-2	TRBJ2-1	-	TRBD2
TGTGCCAGCAGCTTGGTGTCTGGGGAGCTGTTTTTT	CASSLVSGELFF	TRBV5-6	TRBJ2-2	-	-
TGTGCCAGCAGCCCAGATCGCATTAGGAACAGTGAAGCTTTCTTT	CASSPDRIRNSEAFF	TRBV6-5	TRBJ1-1	-	-
TGTGCCAGCAGCCAACCAGGGGAGCAGTACTTC	CASSQPGEQYF	TRBV3-1/TRBV3-2	TRBJ2-7	-	-
TGTGCCAGCAGCGGAGCGGGAGGGCCCTCAGATACGCAGTATTTT	CASSGAGGPSDTQYF	TRBV7-2	TRBJ2-3	-	TRBD2
TGTGCCACTACAGGCCCGGTTAACCAAGAGACCCAGTACTTC	CATTGPVNQETQYF	TRBV21-1	TRBJ2-5	-	-
TGTGCCAGCAGCTTAGAAGGGGGGGTCTCTCAGCCCCAGCATTTT	CASSLEGGVSQPQHF	TRBV7-8	TRBJ1-5	few	-